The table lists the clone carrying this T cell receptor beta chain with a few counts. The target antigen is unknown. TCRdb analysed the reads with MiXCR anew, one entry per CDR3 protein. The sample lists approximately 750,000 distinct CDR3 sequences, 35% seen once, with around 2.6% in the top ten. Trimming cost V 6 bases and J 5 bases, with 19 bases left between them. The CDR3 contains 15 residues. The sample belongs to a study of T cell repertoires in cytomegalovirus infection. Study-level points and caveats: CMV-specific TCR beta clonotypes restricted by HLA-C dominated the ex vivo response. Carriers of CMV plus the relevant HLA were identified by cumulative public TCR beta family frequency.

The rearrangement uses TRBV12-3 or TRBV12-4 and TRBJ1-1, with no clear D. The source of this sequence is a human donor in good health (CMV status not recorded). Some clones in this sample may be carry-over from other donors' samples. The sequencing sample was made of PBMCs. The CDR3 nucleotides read TGTGCCAGCAGCCCCGCCGCACGGGTGAGGACTGAAGCTTTCTTT. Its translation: CASSPAARVRTEAFF.